This passage covers 31 T cell receptor beta chains from one sample sequenced in a study of molecular identifiers for immune sequencing clone quantification. From the PCR reads, TCRdb called clonotypes with MiXCR, one entry per CDR3 protein. The data contain over 600,000 distinct CDR3 sequences, roughly 21% of them seen just once; the ten biggest clones take up approximately 0.9%. Sequencing input: naive CD8+ T cells from blood, with Jurkat cell RNA spiked in. Subset here: FACS-sorted CD8+CD4-CCR7+CD45RA+ naive T cells. These receptors all stem from a human donor in good health. Some libraries in this study had Jurkat cell RNA spiked in.

Here the CDR3 reads CASSKAGGNSYEQYF. The CDR3 DNA is TGTGCCAGCAGCAAAGCAGGCGGGAACTCCTACGAGCAGTACTTC. The rearrangement links TRBV21-1 to TRBJ2-7. TRBV21-1 is marked as a pseudogene. The CDR3 is 15 amino acids.

The gene calls are TRBV7-9 and TRBJ2-1, with D tentatively TRBD2 (6 bases). Germline-derived CDR1 and CDR2 are SEHNR and FQNEAQ (reference sequence). V lost 1 base, J lost 14 bases, and 15 bases lay in between. CDR3 length: 13 amino acids. This chain's CDR3 is CASSLDFRGSEFF. CDR3 in DNA: TGTGCCAGCAGCTTAGATTTCCGGGGGTCTGAGTTCTTC. The whole variable domain, filled in from reference TRBV7-9 and TRBJ2-1, reads DTGVSQNPRHKITKRGQNVTFRCDPISEHNRLYWYRQTLGQGPEFLTYFQNEAQLEKSRLLSDRFSAERPKGSFSTLEIQRTEQGDSAMYLCASSLDFRGSEFFGPGTRLTVL.

This clonotype was observed a few times. Mismatch with germline at one junction end may stem from a read error. The rearrangement links TRBV6-2 or TRBV6-3 to TRBJ1-1; the D is unclear. The CDR3 runs 13 residues. CDR1 is MNHEY, CDR2 SVGEGT, per germline. Written as DNA, the CDR3 is TGTGCCAGCAGTTACACCATGAACACTGAAGCTTACTTT. This codes for CASSYTMNTEAYF.

This sequence joins TRBV29-1 and TRBJ1-2; tentative D call: TRBD1 (6 bases). This CDR3 is built from 12 residues. Germline V gene data show CDR1 as SQVTM and CDR2 as ANQGSEA. Trimming pared 7 bases from V and 6 bases from J, leaving 15 bases between. Here the CDR3 reads CSAGDGSDGYTF. CDR3 nucleotides: TGCAGCGCAGGGGACGGATCCGATGGCTACACCTTC. The variable domain in full, with the rest retrieved from reference TRBV29-1 and TRBJ1-2, is SAVISQKPSRDICQRGTSLTIQCQVDSQVTMMFWYRQQPGQSLTLIATANQGSEATYESGFVIDKFPISRPNLTFSTLTVSNMSPEDSSIYLCSAGDGSDGYTFGSGTRLTVV.

The chain is built from TRBV7-6 and TRBJ2-7; TRBD1 aligns across 7 bases. The CDR3 has 15 amino acids. The trim removed 0 bases at V and 5 bases at J, leaving 7 bases unmatched. CDR1 is SGHVS, CDR2 FNYEAQ, per germline. The CDR3 DNA reads as TGTGCCAGCAGCTTAGCCCCACAGGGGCTCGACGAGCAGTACTTC. Protein: CASSLAPQGLDEQYF. The variable domain in full, completed from reference TRBV7-6 and TRBJ2-7, reads GAGVSQSPRYKVTKRGQDVALRCDPISGHVSLYWYRQALGQGPEFLTYFNYEAQQDKSGLPNDRFSAERPEGSISTLTIQRTEQRDSAMYRCASSLAPQGLDEQYFGPGTRLTVT.

This clonotype appeared a few times. The V and J genes are TRBV5-6 and TRBJ1-6; the match to TRBD1 covers 7 bases. The CDR3 has 14 residues. V lost 3 bases and J lost 7; bases outside the gene matches: 4. In germline, CDR1 is SGHDT, CDR2 YYEEEE. CDR3 DNA: TGTGCCAGCAGCTATGGACAGGAGAATTCACCCCTCCACTTT. Translating it yields CASSYGQENSPLHF. The whole variable domain, remainder taken from reference TRBV5-6 and TRBJ1-6, is DAGVTQSPTHLIKTRGQQVTLRCSPKSGHDTVSWYQQALGQGPQFIFQYYEEEERQRGNFPDRFSGHQFPNYSSELNVNALLLGDSALYLCASSYGQENSPLHFGNGTRLTVT.

This clonotype was seen more than once but under ten times. The chain joins TRBV6-5 to TRBJ2-1; D is uncertain. V lost 6 bases to trimming and J lost 5 bases, with 17 bases between them. The CDR3 totals 15 residues. Germline V lookup: CDR1 MNHEY, CDR2 SVGAGI. The CDR3: CASRELWLGDNEQFF. CDR3 in DNA: TGTGCCAGCAGGGAACTTTGGTTAGGAGACAATGAGCAGTTCTTC.

Ten or more counts support this clonotype. The chain links TRBV27 to TRBJ1-1; 11 bases are a match to TRBD1. Germline-derived CDR1 and CDR2 are MNHEY and SMNVEV (reference sequence). Unmatched junction bases numbered 7, after V lost 1 base and J lost 6 bases. CDR3 length equals 16 residues. The CDR3 here is CASSLLGTGGSAEAFF. For the CDR3, the DNA is TGTGCCAGCAGTTTATTAGGGACAGGGGGTTCGGCTGAAGCTTTCTTT.

This clonotype was observed at least ten times. This sequence joins TRBV10-3 and TRBJ2-7; D ambiguous. Trimming stripped 3 bases from V and 2 bases from J, with 5 bases between. The CDR3 has 12 residues. Per germline, CDR1 ENHRY and CDR2 SYGVKD. The CDR3 here is CAISDPAYEQYF. The CDR3 DNA sequence: TGTGCCATCAGTGACCCTGCCTACGAGCAGTACTTC.

Concerning this clonotype itself: A single base separates this from a much larger clone, so it may be a read error. The rearrangement uses TRBV4-1 and TRBJ2-3, with a possible D match to TRBD2 (5 bases). CDR1 is MGHRA and CDR2 is YSYEKL in the germline V gene. This CDR3 spans 15 amino acids. The V gene lost 1 base and the J gene lost 4 bases, with 12 bases spanning the gap. The CDR3 reads CASSQGSGWPDTQYF. The CDR3 DNA reads TGCGCCAGCAGCCAAGGTTCGGGGTGGCCAGATACGCAGTATTTT.

This clonotype has just a few counts. The chain is built from TRBV10-3 and TRBJ1-1; D possibly corresponds to TRBD1 (5 bases). The V gene lost 2 bases and the J gene lost 4 bases, with 8 bases spanning the gap. Germline V lookup: CDR1 ENHRY, CDR2 SYGVKD. The CDR3 contains 13 residues. The CDR3 protein is CAISEVQGTEAFF. CDR3 bases: TGTGCCATCAGTGAGGTCCAGGGCACTGAAGCTTTCTTT.

This clonotype was counted only a few times. A much bigger clone sits one base away, suggesting this may be a read error. CDR3 amino acids: CASSEVRLNEQYF. CDR3 DNA: TGTGCCAGCAGTGAAGTTCGGCTGAACGAGCAGTACTTC. The chain couples TRBV25-1 to TRBJ2-7; D is unresolved. The CDR3 is 13 residues long. Germline assignment: CDR1 MGHDK and CDR2 SYGVNS. V lost 2 bases to trimming and J lost 5 bases, with 10 bases between them.

This clonotype showed up many times. The chain couples TRBV7-9 to TRBJ1-1; D gene ambiguous. V gave up 0 bases and J gave up 6 bases, with 11 bases separating them. The germline V gene encodes CDR1 SEHNR and CDR2 FQNEAQ (reference sequence). The length of the CDR3 is 14 residues. CDR3 in DNA: TGTGCCAGCAGCTTAGCGACCACAGCTCCTGAAGCTTTCTTT. Its protein is CASSLATTAPEAFF.

The V call is TRBV9, the J call TRBJ2-7; 13 nucleotides line up with TRBD2. The CDR3 runs 16 residues. With V trimmed by 2 bases and J by 0 bases, 2 bases remained unmatched. CDR1 and CDR2 (germline): SGDLS, YYNGEE. CDR3: CASSVRTSGSSYEQYF. For the CDR3, the DNA is TGTGCCAGCAGCGTGAGGACTAGCGGGAGCTCCTACGAGCAGTACTTC. Based on the CDR3 plus reference TRBV9 and TRBJ2-7, the full variable domain is DSGVTQTPKHLITATGQRVTLRCSPRSGDLSVYWYQQSLDQGLQFLIQYYNGEERAKGNILERFSAQQFPDLHSELNLSSLELGDSALYFCASSVRTSGSSYEQYFGPGTRLTVT.

This clonotype was counted many times. This sequence joins TRBV20-1 and TRBJ1-1; possibly TRBD1 for D (5 bases). V was clipped by 3 bases and J by 5 bases, with 10 bases between them. This CDR3 region has 12 residues. Germline V gives CDR1 DFQATT, CDR2 SNEGSKA (reference sequence). CDR3 coding DNA: TGCAGTGCTAGCCCAGGGTTAACTGAAGCTTTCTTT. Translating it yields CSASPGLTEAFF.

At least ten counts were recorded for this clonotype. V is TRBV29-1 and J is TRBJ2-5, with a weak D call TRBD2 (6 bases). The V and J ends lost 0 bases and 1 base respectively, with 15 bases between them. Germline CDR1 and CDR2: SQVTM and ANQGSEA. This CDR3 has 16 residues. DNA for the CDR3: TGCAGCGTTGAAGAATGGGGTGGGAGGATCCAAGAGACCCAGTACTTC. It yields the protein CSVEEWGGRIQETQYF.

V is TRBV9 and J is TRBJ2-3, with 10 nucleotides matching TRBD2. The CDR3 is 17 residues long. After removal of 0 bases from V and 2 bases from J, the junction contained 6 bases not matched to a gene. Looked up from germline, CDR1 is SGDLS and CDR2 is YYNGEE. For the CDR3, the DNA is TGTGCCAGCAGCGTAGGAGAAACTAGCGGGGCCACAGATACGCAGTATTTT. Protein sequence: CASSVGETSGATDTQYF.

In this sample, this clonotype turned up many times. The genes are TRBV12-3 or TRBV12-4 and TRBJ2-2; no clear D. Between the trimmed V and J ends, which lost 2 bases and 6 bases, there was a span of 16 bases. There are 16 residues in the CDR3. Here the CDR3 DNA reads TGTGCCAGCAGTTTATTTTGGCGGCAGGATGCCGGGGAGCTGTTTTTT. Its protein product is CASSLFWRQDAGELFF.

This clonotype has ten or more counts. The CDR3 region is CATQDYGETQYF. Written as DNA, the CDR3 is TGTGCCACCCAGGACTACGGCGAGACCCAGTACTTC. The chain uses TRBV28 and TRBJ2-5; a possible D gene is TRBD2 (6 bases). The V end was cut by 10 bases, the J end by 5 bases, with 14 bases between. Germline CDR1 and CDR2: MDHEN and SYDVKM. The CDR3 has 12 residues.

Comment on this clonotype: With a much larger clone just one base away, this may be a read error. V usage is TRBV6-2 or TRBV6-3 and J usage is TRBJ1-1; D ambiguous. V shed 8 bases and J shed 6 bases, with 16 bases lying between them. The germline V gene has CDR1 MNHEY and CDR2 SVGEGT. The CDR3 consists of 13 residues. CDR3 DNA: TGTGCCAGCGGACTATTTCAGTTTTCTGAAGCTTTCTTT. Protein: CASGLFQFSEAFF.

This clonotype has a count of ten or more. CDR3 DNA sequence: TGCGCCAGCAGCCAGACCGTAACTAGCGGGAGGGACCGAACCTACGAGCAGTACTTC. Amino acid sequence: CASSQTVTSGRDRTYEQYF. The V and J genes are TRBV4-1 and TRBJ2-7; 13 bases are shared with TRBD2. The CDR3 is made up of 19 amino acids. J lost 2 bases, V lost 3 bases, and 13 bases had no gene match. Germline-derived CDR1 and CDR2 are MGHRA and YSYEKL.

This clonotype was detected ten times or more. J is TRBJ2-4 and V is TRBV2, with no clear D. This CDR3 is 12 amino acids long. CDR1 is SNHLY, CDR2 FYNNEI, per germline. The ends were cut back, 4 bases at V and 7 bases at J, with 8 bases in the middle. The CDR3 DNA reads TGTGCCAGCAGTGGAGAGGAGAACATTCAGTACTTC. It translates to CASSGEENIQYF.

This clonotype was counted at least ten times. The rearrangement joins TRBV6-5 to TRBJ2-5; D perhaps matches TRBD2 (5 bases). The CDR3 covers 14 residues. V was trimmed by 0 bases and J by 5 bases, leaving 10 bases between them. CDR1 MNHEY and CDR2 SVGAGI come from the germline V gene. CDR3 region: CASSYSSGGETQYF. As DNA, the CDR3 is TGTGCCAGCAGTTACTCGAGTGGCGGGGAGACCCAGTACTTC.

This clonotype was picked up many times. This chain connects TRBV30 to TRBJ2-7; D tentatively reads TRBD1 or TRBD2 (5 bases each). The CDR3 loop spans 12 amino acids. Trimming took off 2 bases at V and 9 bases at J, with 14 bases between the two ends. Germline CDR1 and CDR2: GTSNPN and SVGIG (reference sequence). The CDR3, as DNA: TGTGCCTGGAGTCCGGGGACGCTGCCGCAGTACTTC. Its translation is CAWSPGTLPQYF.

J is TRBJ2-1 and V is TRBV9, with TRBD2 matching over 9 bases. The V gene's germline CDR1 is SGDLS and CDR2 YYNGEE. V shed 3 bases, J shed 4 bases, and the junction held 5 bases outside the gene matches. The CDR3 has 15 residues. The CDR3 DNA sequence: TGTGCCAGCAGCGAGACTAGCGGCAGATACAATGAGCAGTTCTTC. Protein: CASSETSGRYNEQFF.

This clonotype has ten or more counts. This chain uses TRBV5-5 with TRBJ2-3; a weak D match, TRBD2 (6 bases). Trimming shortened V by 1 base and J by 5 bases, and 17 bases separated the two germline ends. There are 16 residues in the CDR3. CDR1 and CDR2 from the germline V gene are SGHKS and YYEKEE (reference sequence). The CDR3 sequence is CASSLRGIGGIDTQYF. DNA for the CDR3: TGTGCCAGCAGCTTGAGAGGGATCGGGGGAATAGATACGCAGTATTTT.

In this sample, this clonotype turned up many times. V is TRBV11-2 and J is TRBJ2-5; D gene unclear. Trimming cost V 5 bases and J 2 bases, with 18 bases left between them. The CDR3 consists of 16 residues. Germline-derived CDR1 and CDR2 are SGHAT and FQNNGV. CDR3 nucleotide sequence: TGTGCCAGCAGCCCCGACCGGCCATCTATACAAGAGACCCAGTACTTC. Residues: CASSPDRPSIQETQYF.

The sample holds a few counts of this clonotype. The gene calls are TRBV2 and TRBJ2-1; 9 bases line up with TRBD1. The CDR3 is made up of 16 amino acids. Germline V CDR1 and CDR2: SNHLY, FYNNEI. After removal of 4 bases from V and 6 bases from J, the junction contained 10 bases not matched to a gene. The CDR3 DNA follows: TGTGCCAGCAGTGCCCCCCGGGACAGGGCAGGCAATGAGCAGTTCTTC. Amino acid sequence: CASSAPRDRAGNEQFF. The whole variable domain, filled in from reference TRBV2 and TRBJ2-1, reads EPEVTQTPSHQVTQMGQEVILRCVPISNHLYFYWYRQILGQKVEFLVSFYNNEISEKSEIFDDQFSVERPDGSNFTLKIRSTKLEDSAMYFCASSAPRDRAGNEQFFGPGTRLTVL.

The chain carries TRBV19 and TRBJ2-2; 7 bases match TRBD1. This CDR3 has 15 residues. The germline CDR1 and CDR2 sequences are LNHDA and SQIVND (reference sequence). The trim removed 3 bases at V and 4 bases at J, leaving 5 bases unmatched. The CDR3 is CASSMGQRSTGELFF. The CDR3 DNA sequence: TGTGCCAGTAGTATGGGACAGCGGTCCACCGGGGAGCTGTTTTTT.

This clonotype appeared many times. This chain links TRBV4-3 with TRBJ1-1; 10 bases are a match to TRBD1. Germline CDR1 LGHNA, CDR2 YSLEER. Trimming took 3 bases from V and 3 from J; bases not matched to a gene: 13. CDR3 size: 18 residues. The CDR3, as DNA: TGCGCCAGCAGCCACTACCTTCCGGGACAGGGGATGGACACTGAAGCTTTCTTT. It is translated as CASSHYLPGQGMDTEAFF.

As for this clonotype: One junction end does not reproduce the germline sequence, and a read error may be involved. The V and J genes are TRBV10-3 and TRBJ1-6; D is undetermined. CDR3 length: 13 residues. The germline V gene encodes CDR1 ENHRY and CDR2 SYGVKD. The CDR3 region is CAICEQYNSPLHF. DNA of the CDR3: TGTGCCATCTGTGAACAGTACAATTCACCCCTCCACTTT.